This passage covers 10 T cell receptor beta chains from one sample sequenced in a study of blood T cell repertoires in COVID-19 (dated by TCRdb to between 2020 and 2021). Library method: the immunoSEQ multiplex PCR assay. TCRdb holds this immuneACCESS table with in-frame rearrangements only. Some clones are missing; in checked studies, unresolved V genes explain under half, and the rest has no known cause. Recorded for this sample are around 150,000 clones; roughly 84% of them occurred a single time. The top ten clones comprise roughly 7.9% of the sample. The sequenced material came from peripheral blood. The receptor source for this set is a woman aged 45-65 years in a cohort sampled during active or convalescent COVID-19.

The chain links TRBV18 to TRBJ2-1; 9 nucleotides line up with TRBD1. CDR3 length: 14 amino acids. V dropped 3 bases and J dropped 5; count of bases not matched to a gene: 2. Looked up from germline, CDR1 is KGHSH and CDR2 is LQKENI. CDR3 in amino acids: CASSPRDRDNEQFF. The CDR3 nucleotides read TGTGCCAGCTCACCCCGGGACAGGGACAATGAGCAGTTCTTC.

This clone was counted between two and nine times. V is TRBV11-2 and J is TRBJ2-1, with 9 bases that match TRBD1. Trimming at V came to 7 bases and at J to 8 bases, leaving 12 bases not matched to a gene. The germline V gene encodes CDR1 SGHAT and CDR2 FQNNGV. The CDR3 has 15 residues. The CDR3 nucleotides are TGTGCCAGCACCCCCCGCGGGACAGGGTACGATGAGCAGTTCTTC. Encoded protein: CASTPRGTGYDEQFF.

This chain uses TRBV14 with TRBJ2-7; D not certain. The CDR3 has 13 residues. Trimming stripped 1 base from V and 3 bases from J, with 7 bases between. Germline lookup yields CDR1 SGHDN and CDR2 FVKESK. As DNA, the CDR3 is TGTGCCAGCAGCCAAGTGGCTGGCTACGAGCAGTACTTC. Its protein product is CASSQVAGYEQYF.

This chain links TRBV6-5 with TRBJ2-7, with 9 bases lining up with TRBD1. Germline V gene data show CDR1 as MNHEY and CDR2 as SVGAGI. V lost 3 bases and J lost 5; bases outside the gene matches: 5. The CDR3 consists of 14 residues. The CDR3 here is CASSYDRGSHEQYF. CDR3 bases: TGTGCCAGCAGTTATGACAGGGGGTCCCACGAGCAGTACTTC.

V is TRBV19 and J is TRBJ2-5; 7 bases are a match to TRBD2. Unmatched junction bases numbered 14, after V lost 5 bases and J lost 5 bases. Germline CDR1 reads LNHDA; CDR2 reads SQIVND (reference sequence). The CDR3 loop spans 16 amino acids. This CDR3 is CASSSTSTSLGETQYF. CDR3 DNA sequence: TGTGCCAGTAGTTCGACCTCGACTAGCCTTGGGGAGACCCAGTACTTC.

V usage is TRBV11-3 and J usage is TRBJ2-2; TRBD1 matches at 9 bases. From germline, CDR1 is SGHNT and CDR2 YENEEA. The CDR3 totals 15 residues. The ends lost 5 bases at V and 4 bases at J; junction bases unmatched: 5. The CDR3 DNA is TGTGCCAGCAGCGGCCGGACAGGGGTCACCGGGGAGCTGTTTTTT. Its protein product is CASSGRTGVTGELFF. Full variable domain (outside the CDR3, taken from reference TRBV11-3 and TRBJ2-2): EAGVVQSPRYKIIEKKQPVAFWCNPISGHNTLYWYLQNLGQGPELLIRYENEEAVDDSQLPKDRFSAERLKGVDSTLKIQPAELGDSAVYLCASSGRTGVTGELFFGEGSRLTVL.

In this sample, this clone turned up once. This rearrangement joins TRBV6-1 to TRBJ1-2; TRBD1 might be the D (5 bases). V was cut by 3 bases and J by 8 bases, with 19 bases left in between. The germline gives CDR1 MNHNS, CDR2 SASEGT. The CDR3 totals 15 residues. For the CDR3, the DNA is TGTGCCAGCAGTGAGGGCCCGGGCGCAGGGCGCGGCTACACCTTC. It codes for CASSEGPGAGRGYTF.

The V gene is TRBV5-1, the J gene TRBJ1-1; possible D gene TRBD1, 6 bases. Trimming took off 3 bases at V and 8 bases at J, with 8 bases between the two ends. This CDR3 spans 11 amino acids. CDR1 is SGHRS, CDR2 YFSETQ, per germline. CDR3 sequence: CASSYDREAFF. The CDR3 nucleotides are TGCGCCAGCAGCTACGACAGGGAAGCTTTCTTT.

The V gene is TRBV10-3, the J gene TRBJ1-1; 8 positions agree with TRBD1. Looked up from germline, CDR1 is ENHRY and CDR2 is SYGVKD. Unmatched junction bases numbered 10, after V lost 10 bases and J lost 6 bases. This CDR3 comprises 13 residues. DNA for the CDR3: TGTGCCACTATGACAGGGGTGAGGGCTGAAGCTTTCTTT. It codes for CATMTGVRAEAFF.

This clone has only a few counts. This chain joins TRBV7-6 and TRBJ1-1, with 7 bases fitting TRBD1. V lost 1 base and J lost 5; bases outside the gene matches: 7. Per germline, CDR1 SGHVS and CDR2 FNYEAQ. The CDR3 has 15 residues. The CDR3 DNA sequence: TGTGCCAGCAGCTTAGGTAACAGGGGCGTGACTGAAGCTTTCTTT. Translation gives CASSLGNRGVTEAFF. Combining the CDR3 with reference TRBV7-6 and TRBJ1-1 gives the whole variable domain GAGVSQSPRYKVTKRGQDVALRCDPISGHVSLYWYRQALGQGPEFLTYFNYEAQQDKSGLPNDRFSAERPEGSISTLTIQRTEQRDSAMYRCASSLGNRGVTEAFFGQGTRLTVV.